Included here is one T cell receptor beta chain sequence, with context. Its specificity is not known. The trim removed 5 bases at V and 5 bases at J, leaving 17 bases unmatched. Germline V gene lookup returns CDR1 SGHAT and CDR2 FQNNGV. The CDR3 is made up of 18 amino acids. From the reads, TCRdb called clonotypes with MiXCR, one entry per CDR3 protein. The table has around 300,000 distinct CDR3 sequences, more than 20% seen once. The data belong to a study of T cell repertoires in cytomegalovirus infection. In the study overall: Recently described HLA-C-restricted plus well-studied HLA-B-restricted CMV epitopes were used.

Overall study results and limits: Predominance within the ex vivo response was attributable to HLA-C-restricted CMV-specific TCR beta clonotypes.

This receptor was obtained from a human donor in good health (CMV status not recorded). Some clones in this sample may be carry-over from other donors' samples. This chain uses TRBV11-2 with TRBJ2-1; 8 nucleotides line up with TRBD2. Here the sequenced sample was cultured PBMCs, taken from culture after CMV antigen stimulation. The CDR3: CASSEFPRTSSVHNEQFF. The DNA of the CDR3 is TGTGCCAGCAGCGAATTCCCTCGGACTAGCAGCGTCCACAATGAGCAGTTCTTC.